This is a list of T cell receptor beta chains from one sample in a study of vaccination effects on CD4 cells after COVID-19. For these receptors, no antigen is known. Some clones are missing from TCRdb's copy, which holds only in-frame ones; the method was immunoSEQ multiplex PCR. The table lists approximately 61,000 clones, 78% of them singletons. The specimen was CD4+ T cells from PBMCs cultured without peptide, collected after COVID-19 vaccination. All receptors derive from a human donor who received a COVID-19 vaccine. Each CDR3 is given with its conserved first and last residue. The order of the fields is CDR3 protein, CDR3 DNA, V gene, clone size, J gene, D gene. D genes are given only for firm matches. Clone size is stated in some rows and not others, as once, few, many or a class when expanded.

CASTLKGTQYF TGTGCCAGCACTCTGAAGGGGACCCAGTACTTC TRBV25-1 - TRBJ2-5 -
CASSRQGRETQYF TGTGCCAGCAGCCGTCAGGGGAGGGAGACCCAGTACTTC TRBV7-2 - TRBJ2-5 -
CASKPGQSNEKLFF TGTGCCAGCAAGCCGGGACAGTCGAATGAAAAACTGTTTTTT TRBV6-6 - TRBJ1-4 TRBD1
CASSHLTEKEQPQHF TGCGCCAGCAGCCATCTGACAGAAAAGGAACAGCCCCAGCATTTT TRBV4-1 few TRBJ1-5 -
CASRSGGGNTEAFF TGTGCCAGCAGATCAGGGGGCGGGAACACTGAAGCTTTCTTT TRBV6-5 - TRBJ1-1 TRBD1
CAISEADTYTGELFF TGTGCCATCAGTGAGGCGGACACTTACACCGGGGAGCTGTTTTTT TRBV10-3 - TRBJ2-2 -
CASSKGTSGSVNEQFF TGTGCCAGCAGCAAGGGGACTAGCGGGAGTGTAAATGAGCAGTTCTTC TRBV7-9 - TRBJ2-1 TRBD2
CASSLYRSGGVSYEQYF TGTGCCAGCAGCTTATACCGGAGCGGGGGGGTCTCCTACGAGCAGTACTTC TRBV7-2 - TRBJ2-7 TRBD2
CASSLTGAETQYF TGTGCCAGCAGTTTAACAGGGGCGGAGACCCAGTACTTC TRBV28 - TRBJ2-5 TRBD1
CASSWRALTGGNEQFF TGCGCCAGCAGCTGGCGGGCCCTTACAGGGGGTAATGAGCAGTTCTTC TRBV5-1 once TRBJ2-1 TRBD1
CASSPLGQGVGYTF TGTGCCAGCAGCCCCCTGGGACAGGGGGTCGGGTACACCTTC TRBV3-1/TRBV3-2 once TRBJ1-2 TRBD1
CASSLPGRPDEQYF TGTGCCAGCTCACTCCCGGGACGCCCGGATGAGCAGTACTTC TRBV18 few TRBJ2-7 -
CASSGRAGADEQYF TGCGCCAGCAGCGGGAGGGCCGGGGCTGACGAGCAGTACTTC TRBV5-1 - TRBJ2-7 TRBD2
CASSFPRGGTEAFF TGTGCCAGCAGCTTCCCAAGGGGTGGCACTGAAGCTTTCTTT TRBV7-9 few TRBJ1-1 -
CASSQDRGTSPLHF TGTGCCAGCAGCCAAGACAGGGGGACATCACCCCTCCACTTT TRBV4-2 few TRBJ1-6 TRBD1
CASSVAGQLFSGYTF TGTGCCAGCAGCGTAGCGGGACAGTTATTTTCTGGCTACACCTTC TRBV9 - TRBJ1-2 TRBD1
CASSALTPGTGEYNEQFF TGTGCCAGCAGTGCATTAACACCCGGGACAGGGGAATACAATGAGCAGTTCTTC TRBV28 once TRBJ2-1 TRBD1
CASTQQSDRGYTF TGCGCCAGCACGCAACAGAGCGATCGTGGCTACACCTTC TRBV5-1 - TRBJ1-2 -
CASSIRGLAIPASGANVLTF TGTGCCAGTAGTATAAGAGGACTAGCAATCCCTGCTTCTGGGGCCAACGTCCTGACTTTC TRBV19 - TRBJ2-6 TRBD2
CASSQGPASGNTIYF TGTGCCAGCAGCCAGGGCCCGGCCTCTGGAAACACCATATATTTT TRBV3-1/TRBV3-2 - TRBJ1-3 -
CASTSEASIISGNTIYF TGTGCCAGCACTTCGGAAGCTTCTATTATCTCTGGAAACACCATATATTTT TRBV2 - TRBJ1-3 -
CASSPDGTGYSGDYGYTF TGTGCCAGCTCACCAGACGGGACAGGGTATAGCGGGGACTATGGCTACACCTTC TRBV18 - TRBJ1-2 TRBD1
CASKWDRGQHQPQHF TGTGCCAGCAAATGGGACAGGGGGCAACATCAGCCCCAGCATTTT TRBV28 - TRBJ1-5 TRBD1
CASSQGVTGLYGYTF TGCGCCAGCAGCCAAGGCGTCACGGGCCTCTATGGCTACACCTTC TRBV4-3 - TRBJ1-2 -
CASSFLAGRYEQFF TGTGCCAGCAGTTTTCTAGCGGGGAGGTATGAGCAGTTCTTC TRBV6-6 few TRBJ2-1 TRBD2
CASSLGRGGYNEQFF TGTGCCAGCAGTTTGGGACGAGGGGGCTACAATGAGCAGTTCTTC TRBV5-6 once TRBJ2-1 -
CALMGVNTEAFF TGTGCCCTTATGGGGGTCAACACTGAAGCTTTCTTT TRBV28 - TRBJ1-1 -